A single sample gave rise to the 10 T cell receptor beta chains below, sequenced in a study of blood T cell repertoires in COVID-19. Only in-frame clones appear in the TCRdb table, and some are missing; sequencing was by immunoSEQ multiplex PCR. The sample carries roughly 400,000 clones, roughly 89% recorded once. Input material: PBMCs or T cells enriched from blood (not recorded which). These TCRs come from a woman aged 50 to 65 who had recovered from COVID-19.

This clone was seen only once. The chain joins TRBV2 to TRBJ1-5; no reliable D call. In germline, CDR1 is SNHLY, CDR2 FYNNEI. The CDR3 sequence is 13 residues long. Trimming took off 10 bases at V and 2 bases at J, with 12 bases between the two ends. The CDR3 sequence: CATSFQGNQPQHF. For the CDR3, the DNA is TGTGCCACTTCCTTCCAGGGCAATCAGCCCCAGCATTTT.

CDR3 bases: TGTGCCAGCAGCACCCCCAGCTCCTACGAGCAGTACTTC. Translation: CASSTPSSYEQYF. The chain links TRBV7-9 to TRBJ2-7; D is undetermined. Trimming removed 5 bases from V and 0 bases from J, with 8 bases in between. Germline assignment: CDR1 SEHNR and CDR2 FQNEAQ (reference sequence). This CDR3 has 13 residues.

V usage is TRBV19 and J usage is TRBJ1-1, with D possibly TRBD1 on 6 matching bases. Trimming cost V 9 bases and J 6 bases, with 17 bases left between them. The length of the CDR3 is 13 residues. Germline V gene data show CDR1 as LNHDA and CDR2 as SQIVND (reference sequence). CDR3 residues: CASTFGGGPEAFF. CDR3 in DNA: TGTGCCAGCACCTTCGGGGGGGGCCCTGAAGCTTTCTTT.

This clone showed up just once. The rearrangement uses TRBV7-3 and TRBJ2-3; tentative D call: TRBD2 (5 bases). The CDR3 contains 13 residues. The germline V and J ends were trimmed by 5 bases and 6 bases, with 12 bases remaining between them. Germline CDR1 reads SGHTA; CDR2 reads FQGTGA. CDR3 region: CASSLNRGDTQYF. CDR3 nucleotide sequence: TGTGCCAGCAGCCTCAATAGAGGGGATACGCAGTATTTT.

CDR3 in DNA: TGTGCCAGCAGCTTAGCCCGGACTAGCGTGGGCGGGGAGCTGTTTTTT. Encoded protein: CASSLARTSVGGELFF. The chain has TRBV7-2 and TRBJ2-2; 9 bases fit TRBD2. V was pared by 0 bases and J by 7 bases, with 6 bases of the junction left unmatched. CDR1 and CDR2 (germline): SGHTA, FQGNSA. The CDR3 extends over 16 amino acids. Combining the CDR3 with reference TRBV7-2 and TRBJ2-2 gives the whole variable domain GAGVSQSPSNKVTEKGKDVELRCDPISGHTALYWYRQSLGQGLEFLIYFQGNSAPDKSGLPSDRFSAERTGGSVSTLTIQRTQQEDSAVYLCASSLARTSVGGELFFGEGSRLTVL.

CDR3 protein: CASSVPGQGAGELFF. The CDR3 DNA reads TGTGCCAGCAGCGTCCCGGGACAGGGAGCCGGGGAGCTGTTTTTT. J is TRBJ2-2 and V is TRBV5-8; 9 bases are a match to TRBD1. The CDR3 spans 15 residues. J was trimmed by 6 bases and V by 4 bases; bases with no gene match: 7. Germline CDR1 reads SGHTS; CDR2 reads YDEGEE.

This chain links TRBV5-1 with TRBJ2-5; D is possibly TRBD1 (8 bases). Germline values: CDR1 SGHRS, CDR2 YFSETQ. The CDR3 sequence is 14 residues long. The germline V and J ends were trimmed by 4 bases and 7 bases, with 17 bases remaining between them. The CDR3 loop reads CASSKDREGGTQYF. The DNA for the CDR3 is TGCGCCAGCAGCAAGGACAGGGAGGGGGGGACCCAGTACTTC.

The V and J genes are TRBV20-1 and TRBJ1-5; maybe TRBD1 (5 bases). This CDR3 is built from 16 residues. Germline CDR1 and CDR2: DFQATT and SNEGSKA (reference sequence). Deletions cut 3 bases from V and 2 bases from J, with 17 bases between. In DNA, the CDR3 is TGCAGTGCTAGTGGTGGGAGAGCGGGGGGCAATCAGCCCCAGCATTTT. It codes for CSASGGRAGGNQPQHF.

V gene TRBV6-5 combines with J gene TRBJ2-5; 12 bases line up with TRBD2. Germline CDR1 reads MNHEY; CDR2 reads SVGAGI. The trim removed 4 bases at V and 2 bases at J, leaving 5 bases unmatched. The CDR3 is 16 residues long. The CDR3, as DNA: TGTGCCAGCAGTTTTGGACTAGCGGGAACGCAAGAGACCCAGTACTTC. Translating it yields CASSFGLAGTQETQYF.

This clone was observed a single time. The CDR3 region has the DNA TGCAGCGGCGGACAGGGGAACACCGGGGAGCTGTTTTTT. Amino acids: CSGGQGNTGELFF. The V call is TRBV29-1, the J call TRBJ2-2; 8 bases fit TRBD1. This CDR3 has 13 amino acids. Germline assignment: CDR1 SQVTM and CDR2 ANQGSEA. V was pared by 7 bases and J by 1 base, with 2 bases of the junction left unmatched.